These 10 T cell receptor beta chains came from one sample sequenced in a study of blood T cell repertoires in COVID-19. Libraries were prepared by immunoSEQ multiplex PCR; TCRdb keeps only in-frame clonotypes and omits some of them. Seen here are nearly 350,000 clones, around 91% observed once, and the top ten hold roughly 3.5%. The sequencing sample was made of peripheral blood. Receptors originate from a young woman who had recovered from COVID-19.

The rearrangement uses TRBV3-1 (or the pseudogene TRBV3-2) and TRBJ2-1; 7 bases agree with TRBD2. The CDR3 runs to 17 residues. With 0 bases clipped from V and 5 bases from J, the junction kept 10 bases outside the gene matches. The germline CDR1 and CDR2 sequences are LGHDT and YNNKEL (reference sequence). The CDR3 loop is CASSQDTTSESNNEQFF. The CDR3 DNA follows: TGTGCCAGCAGCCAAGATACAACTAGCGAGTCCAACAATGAGCAGTTCTTC.

The CDR3 is CASSQDVGWGGGGYTF. CDR3 in DNA: TGCGCCAGCAGCCAAGACGTAGGTTGGGGGGGAGGAGGCTACACCTTC. The J gene is TRBJ1-2, the V gene TRBV4-3, with D possibly matching TRBD1 (5 bases). Looked up from germline, CDR1 is LGHNA and CDR2 is YSLEER. This CDR3 spans 16 amino acids. Trimming stripped 0 bases from V and 8 bases from J, with 19 bases between.

The chain joins TRBV11-3 to TRBJ1-1, with a weak D call TRBD1 (6 bases). Trimming took 5 bases from V and 0 from J, leaving 10 bases between them. The CDR3 has 14 amino acids. CDR1 and CDR2 (germline): SGHNT, YENEEA. The CDR3 region has the DNA TGTGCCAGCAGCCCAGCAGGGGTGAACACTGAAGCTTTCTTT. This gives the protein CASSPAGVNTEAFF.

This rearrangement joins TRBV6-1 to TRBJ1-1; the D is unclear. Looked up from germline, CDR1 is MNHNS and CDR2 is SASEGT. This CDR3 is built from 13 residues. Trimming removed 2 bases from V and 3 bases from J, with 7 bases in between. CDR3 in amino acids: CASSEPLYTEAFF. The CDR3, as DNA: TGTGCCAGCAGTGAACCCCTGTACACTGAAGCTTTCTTT.

This sequence joins TRBV6-5 and TRBJ1-5; D is unclear. Germline V gene sequence: CDR1 MNHEY, CDR2 SVGAGI. Trimming left V 4 bases short and J 5 bases short, with 6 bases between. The CDR3 loop spans 12 amino acids. CDR3 DNA sequence: TGTGCCAGCAGTTTCCCCGATCAGCCCCAGCATTTT. This gives the protein CASSFPDQPQHF.

V gene TRBV24-1 combines with J gene TRBJ2-3, with 9 positions matching TRBD2. Trimming took 8 bases from V and 4 from J; bases not matched to a gene: 6. This CDR3 comprises 14 residues. Germline CDR1 and CDR2: KGHDR and SFDVKD. The CDR3, as DNA: TGTGCCACCAATGCGCGGGAGGGAGCAGATACGCAGTATTTT. Its protein product is CATNAREGADTQYF.

Turning to this clone: Other DNA sequences in this sample translate to the same CDR3. The chain links TRBV6-5 to TRBJ1-5; no clear D gene. CDR3 length equals 13 residues. V lost 2 bases and J 5 bases, leaving 7 bases between the germline ends. Looked up from germline, CDR1 is MNHEY and CDR2 is SVGAGI. The CDR3 nucleotides are TGTGCCAGCAGTTACGATCGGGATCAGCCCCAGCATTTT. It translates to CASSYDRDQPQHF.

The chain combines TRBV15 with TRBJ1-5, with 7 bases that match TRBD1. Germline V gene data show CDR1 as LNHNV and CDR2 as YYDKDF (reference sequence). The V segment lost 0 bases and the J segment 2 bases; nucleotides outside the gene matches: 10. The CDR3 covers 18 residues. For the CDR3, the DNA is TGTGCCACCAGCAGAGATAGGATGGGACAGAGCCGCAATCAGCCCCAGCATTTT. This codes for CATSRDRMGQSRNQPQHF.

The chain combines TRBV27 with TRBJ1-6; 9 nucleotides agree with TRBD1. CDR1 MNHEY and CDR2 SMNVEV come from the germline V gene (reference sequence). The junction had 3 bases not matched to a gene; V was cut back by 6 bases and J by 0 bases. The CDR3 spans 16 residues. The CDR3 region has the DNA TGTGCCAGCAGACAGGGGGCGGACTCCTATAATTCACCCCTCCACTTT. Amino acids: CASRQGADSYNSPLHF.

Comments on this clone: A junction boundary mismatches the germline segment, possibly from a read error. The chain joins TRBV27 to TRBJ2-2, with 11 bases identical to TRBD2. The CDR3 has 16 amino acids. Germline V gene lookup returns CDR1 MNHEY and CDR2 SMNVEV (reference sequence). CDR3 residues: CASSPRLAGNPGELFF. The DNA of the CDR3 is TGTGCCAGCAGTCCCAGACTAGCGGGGAACCCCGGGGAGCTGTTTTTT.